A single sample gave rise to the 32 T cell receptor beta chains below, sequenced in a study of T cells in Graves' hyperthyroidism and ophthalmopathy. It was RNA transcripts that yielded the amplified TCR beta CDR3 regions. The HTBI primer set was used in a first-round RT-PCR of the TCR CDR3. TCRdb passed the multiplex PCR reads through MiXCR, listing each CDR3 protein once. This repertoire shows approximately 700,000 distinct CDR3 sequences, nearly 45% found once; its top ten account for under 8.5%. The specimen was peripheral blood or thyroid tissue (not recorded which). All receptors come from an adult man with Graves' disease, either hyperthyroidism or ophthalmopathy (not recorded which).

Worth noting for this clonotype: A much larger clone lies a single base off, so this may be a read error. The chain recombines TRBV12-3 or TRBV12-4 with TRBJ1-5; D is ambiguous. V dropped 5 bases and J dropped 3 bases, with 2 bases sitting between them. This CDR3 has 11 amino acids. In DNA form, the CDR3 reads TGTGCCAGCAGTGACAATCAGCCCCAGCATTTT. Protein sequence: CASSDNQPQHF.

The sample holds many counts of this clonotype. The chain carries TRBV15 and TRBJ2-7; 9 nucleotides match TRBD2. Germline-derived CDR1 and CDR2 are LNHNV and YYDKDF (reference sequence). J gave up 7 bases and V 4 bases, and 11 bases lay outside the gene matches. The CDR3 is 15 amino acids. This CDR3 is CATSTKTSGSREQYF. CDR3 nucleotide sequence: TGTGCCACCAGCACCAAGACTAGCGGCAGTCGGGAGCAGTACTTC.

This rearrangement joins TRBV15 to TRBJ1-1; D possibly corresponds to TRBD1 (6 bases). The CDR3 totals 15 residues. With 0 bases removed from V and 1 base from J, the gap between germline ends came to 9 bases. CDR1 and CDR2 from the germline V gene are LNHNV and YYDKDF (reference sequence). The CDR3 coding sequence is TGTGCCACCAGCAGAGACAGGGGAACGAACACTGAAGCTTTCTTT. Its translation: CATSRDRGTNTEAFF.

This clonotype came up many times. The V gene is TRBV7-2, the J gene TRBJ2-7; 10 nucleotides agree with TRBD2. The CDR3 is 15 amino acids. Germline-derived CDR1 and CDR2 are SGHTA and FQGNSA. V gave up 6 bases and J gave up 0 bases; unmatched junction bases: 5. Written as DNA, the CDR3 is TGTGCCAGCAGTTACTCTAGCGGGAGCTCCTACGAGCAGTACTTC. Residues: CASSYSSGSSYEQYF.

As regards this clonotype: The junction departs from germline at one end; a sequencing error may be responsible. V and J are TRBV10-3 and TRBJ1-1; D is unresolved. The CDR3 runs 14 residues. In germline, CDR1 is ENHRY, CDR2 SYGVKD. The CDR3 region has the DNA TGTGCCAGCAGTTCGACCTACGGGGACACTGAAGCTTTCTTT. This sequence encodes CASSSTYGDTEAFF.

This chain's CDR3 is CASAGTGGPNQPQHF. The CDR3 nucleotides are TGTGCCAGCGCCGGGACAGGGGGTCCTAATCAGCCCCAGCATTTT. The chain carries TRBV25-1 and TRBJ1-5; TRBD1 matches at 11 bases. This CDR3 is 15 amino acids long. J gave up 4 bases and V 8 bases, and 7 bases lay outside the gene matches. CDR1 and CDR2 (germline): MGHDK, SYGVNS.

This clonotype was recorded only once. A much larger clone is a single base away; this may be a read error. This chain connects TRBV7-9 to TRBJ2-7, with D perhaps TRBD2 (5 bases). Germline V gene lookup returns CDR1 SEHNR and CDR2 FQNEAQ (reference sequence). The V and J ends lost 3 bases and 0 bases respectively, with 12 bases between them. The CDR3 contains 15 residues. CDR3 nucleotides: TGTGCCAGCAGCTTCGGGCTAGCTAGCTCCTACGAGCAGTACTTC. Protein: CASSFGLASSYEQYF.

This clonotype was recorded many times. The chain carries TRBV24-1 and TRBJ2-5; 13 nucleotides agree with TRBD2. Germline CDR1 and CDR2: KGHDR and SFDVKD. The CDR3 loop spans 15 amino acids. The V and J ends lost 6 bases and 3 bases, in that order; junction bases with no gene match: 3. The CDR3 spells CATSLGTSGKETQYF. In DNA form, the CDR3 reads TGTGCCACCAGTTTGGGGACTAGCGGGAAAGAGACCCAGTACTTC.

The CDR3 bases are TGTGCCAGCAGTACGCCGGGACTCCGCTCGGGCGAGCAGTACTTC. This codes for CASSTPGLRSGEQYF. The rearrangement uses TRBV2 and TRBJ2-7; tentatively, D is TRBD2 (6 bases). V lost 5 bases, J lost 6 bases, and 20 bases lay in between. The CDR3 consists of 15 residues. Germline-derived CDR1 and CDR2 are SNHLY and FYNNEI.

This clonotype was picked up one time. Mismatch with germline at one junction end may stem from a read error. The chain has TRBV7-2 and TRBJ2-7; unclear D gene. CDR3 size: 14 residues. The V gene's germline CDR1 is SGHTA and CDR2 FQGNSA. As DNA, the CDR3 is TGTGCCAGCAGCCCCCTCGCGGTCTCCTGCGAGCAGTACTTC. It is translated as CASSPLAVSCEQYF.

As regards this clonotype: A read error may explain this, as a much larger clone is one base away. The missing conserved phenylalanine or tryptophan at the end of this CDR3 makes a read error likely. This chain uses TRBV29-1 with TRBJ2-7; D uncertain. Germline V gene data show CDR1 as SQVTM and CDR2 as ANQGSEA. Trimming removed 4 bases from V and 7 bases from J, with 11 bases in between. The CDR3 has 11 amino acids. The CDR3 sequence: CSVAPVGEQYL. Here the CDR3 DNA reads TGCAGCGTTGCCCCCGTGGGGGAGCAGTACTTA.

This chain joins TRBV25-1 and TRBJ1-6, with D hard to call. The CDR3 contains 10 residues. CDR1 is MGHDK and CDR2 is SYGVNS in the germline V gene. Here the CDR3 reads CARGLVSLHF. CDR3 DNA: TGTGCTAGAGGTCTCGTTTCCCTCCACTTT.

This clonotype was picked up many times. The chain is built from TRBV20-1 and TRBJ2-5; D not resolved. The CDR3 contains 12 residues. Germline V gene data show CDR1 as DFQATT and CDR2 as SNEGSKA (reference sequence). The germline V and J ends were trimmed by 1 base and 3 bases, with 6 bases remaining between them. CDR3 DNA sequence: TGCAGTGCTAGAGTTGGGGAAGAGACCCAGTACTTC. Translating it yields CSARVGEETQYF.

This clonotype was seen a handful of times. V and J are TRBV20-1 and TRBJ2-5; possibly TRBD1 for D (7 bases). Trimming left V 5 bases short and J 0 bases short, with 16 bases between. This CDR3 spans 15 amino acids. Germline lookup yields CDR1 DFQATT and CDR2 SNEGSKA (reference sequence). CDR3 in DNA: TGCAGTGCTCGGGGGAGGACAGGAGACCAAGAGACCCAGTACTTC. The encoded protein is CSARGRTGDQETQYF.

The chain uses TRBV7-3 and TRBJ2-2; TRBD2 matches at 7 bases. The CDR3 covers 16 residues. Germline-derived CDR1 and CDR2 are SGHTA and FQGTGA. V gave up 3 bases and J gave up 3 bases; unmatched junction bases: 7. This CDR3 is CASSLAPGGYTGELFF. CDR3 DNA sequence: TGTGCCAGCAGCTTGGCCCCGGGGGGATACACCGGGGAGCTGTTTTTT.

This clonotype has ten or more counts. The chain has TRBV2 and TRBJ2-7; D unresolved. CDR3 length: 11 residues. Germline V gene sequence: CDR1 SNHLY, CDR2 FYNNEI. The V end lost 2 bases, the J end lost 9 bases, and 8 bases lay between the germline ends. The CDR3 nucleotides are TGTGCCAGCAGTGAAAATGTGGGGCAGTACTTC. Translated, it gives CASSENVGQYF.

The chain joins TRBV12-3 or TRBV12-4 to TRBJ1-6, with TRBD1 matching 10 bases. The junction had 9 bases not matched to a gene; V was cut back by 6 bases and J by 10 bases. This CDR3 has 15 amino acids. CDR3 in DNA: TGTGCCAGCAGCCAAGATGGGGACAGGGGATCACCCCTCCACTTT. Residues: CASSQDGDRGSPLHF.

The rearrangement links TRBV29-1 to TRBJ1-1; 7 nucleotides line up with TRBD1. V lost 6 bases and J lost 12; bases outside the gene matches: 7. Germline lookup yields CDR1 SQVTM and CDR2 ANQGSEA. The CDR3 spans 10 residues. The CDR3: CSVTGQLPFF. Written as DNA, the CDR3 is TGCAGCGTCACGGGACAGCTACCTTTCTTT.

J is TRBJ1-3 and V is TRBV5-1, with D possibly TRBD1 on 6 matching bases. Germline assignment: CDR1 SGHRS and CDR2 YFSETQ. This CDR3 has 13 residues. The V and J ends lost 4 bases and 7 bases respectively, with 12 bases between them. CDR3 nucleotide sequence: TGCGCCAGCAGCCCACAGGGTCTGAACACCATATATTTT. Its translation is CASSPQGLNTIYF.

This clonotype was seen more than once but under ten times. The V gene is TRBV9, the J gene TRBJ2-7; TRBD2 might be the D (6 bases). With 4 bases removed from V and 0 bases from J, the gap between germline ends came to 8 bases. The germline V gene has CDR1 SGDLS and CDR2 YYNGEE. There are 13 residues in the CDR3. CDR3 amino acids: CASSPGVSYEQYF. The CDR3 DNA follows: TGTGCCAGCAGCCCGGGAGTCTCCTACGAGCAGTACTTC.

This sequence joins TRBV7-9 and TRBJ2-6; D uncertain. Trimming removed 4 bases from V and 15 bases from J, with 7 bases in between. This CDR3 comprises 10 residues. Germline loops: CDR1 SEHNR, CDR2 FQNEAQ (reference sequence). CDR3 coding DNA: TGTGCCAGCAGCTCCCCCGGCCTGACTTTC. Translation gives CASSSPGLTF. Complete variable domain (other parts from reference TRBV7-9 and TRBJ2-6): DTGVSQNPRHKITKRGQNVTFRCDPISEHNRLYWYRQTLGQGPEFLTYFQNEAQLEKSRLLSDRFSAERPKGSFSTLEIQRTEQGDSAMYLCASSSPGLTFGAGSRLTVL.

Comments on this clonotype: Just one base apart from a much larger clone, this may be a read error. The gene calls are TRBV7-2 and TRBJ1-6, with D possibly matching TRBD1 (5 bases). This CDR3 comprises 15 residues. From germline, CDR1 is SGHTA and CDR2 FQGNSA. The CDR3 loop reads CAGSLGQGNSTPLHF. The CDR3 DNA sequence: TGTGCCGGCAGCTTAGGGCAGGGTAATTCTACACCCCTCCACTTT.

The V call is TRBV29-1, the J call TRBJ2-5; D is possibly TRBD2 (5 bases). Germline V gene sequence: CDR1 SQVTM, CDR2 ANQGSEA. The CDR3 is 10 residues long. Trimming took 8 bases from V and 6 from J, leaving 10 bases between them. This CDR3 is CSLEEKTQYF. As DNA, the CDR3 is TGCAGCCTGGAGGAGAAGACCCAGTACTTC. The full variable domain, with the rest looked up from reference TRBV29-1 and TRBJ2-5, is SAVISQKPSRDICQRGTSLTIQCQVDSQVTMMFWYRQQPGQSLTLIATANQGSEATYESGFVIDKFPISRPNLTFSTLTVSNMSPEDSSIYLCSLEEKTQYFGPGTRLLVL.

In its sample, this clonotype was seen a few times. The rearrangement joins TRBV20-1 to TRBJ1-2; 9 nucleotides agree with TRBD1. Germline lookup yields CDR1 DFQATT and CDR2 SNEGSKA (reference sequence). V lost 6 bases and J lost 8; bases outside the gene matches: 7. This CDR3 has 12 residues. CDR3 nucleotide sequence: TGCAGTGCAGAACAGGGGGCAGGGGGCTACACCTTC. The encoded protein is CSAEQGAGGYTF.

This chain links TRBV5-8 with TRBJ1-2; unclear D gene. CDR1 and CDR2 from the germline V gene are SGHTS and YDEGEE. V dropped 4 bases and J dropped 8 bases, with 12 bases sitting between them. The CDR3 length is 12 residues. CDR3 amino acids: CASSHGSWGYTF. CDR3 nucleotide sequence: TGTGCCAGCAGCCACGGATCCTGGGGCTACACCTTC.

The CDR3 DNA is TGTGCCAGCAGCCCCCAGGTGAGCGGGTGGAACACTGAAGCTTTCTTT. Its translation is CASSPQVSGWNTEAFF. This rearrangement joins TRBV7-2 to TRBJ1-1; D call uncertain. The CDR3 sequence is 16 residues long. Germline V CDR1 and CDR2: SGHTA, FQGNSA. The V gene lost 5 bases and the J gene lost 1 base, with 17 bases spanning the gap.

This clonotype turned up a few times. The chain carries TRBV6-5 and TRBJ1-5; D gene ambiguous. Germline V gives CDR1 MNHEY, CDR2 SVGAGI. Deletions cut 5 bases from V and 2 bases from J, with 10 bases between. There are 14 residues in the CDR3. CDR3 sequence reads: CASSAAGGNQPQHF. In DNA, the CDR3 is TGTGCCAGCAGTGCCGCTGGTGGCAATCAGCCCCAGCATTTT.

The chain carries TRBV24-1 and TRBJ1-6; D is possibly TRBD1 (6 bases). The CDR3 is made up of 13 amino acids. The V and J ends lost 2 bases and 17 bases respectively, with 15 bases between them. The V gene's germline CDR1 is KGHDR and CDR2 SFDVKD. The CDR3 DNA sequence: TGTGCCACCAGTGATTCCAGAACAGGGACTTTCCACTTT. Amino acids: CATSDSRTGTFHF.

The genes are TRBV25-1 and TRBJ1-1; D ambiguous. Germline CDR1 reads MGHDK; CDR2 reads SYGVNS. V was cut by 4 bases and J by 1 base, with 10 bases left in between. The CDR3 sequence is 14 residues long. CDR3 sequence (DNA): TGTGCCAGCAGTGCAATAGGGTGGAACACTGAAGCTTTCTTT. Translating it yields CASSAIGWNTEAFF.

This clonotype has a single count. The chain recombines TRBV2 with TRBJ1-5, with D possibly being TRBD1 (6 bases). V was cut by 0 bases and J by 2 bases, with 8 bases left in between. The CDR3 contains 15 residues. Per germline, CDR1 SNHLY and CDR2 FYNNEI. The CDR3 reads CASSEAGTRNQPQHF. The DNA for the CDR3 is TGTGCCAGCAGTGAAGCCGGGACACGCAATCAGCCCCAGCATTTT.

This clonotype showed up many times. The chain couples TRBV7-8 to TRBJ2-6, with no clear D. Trimming pared 1 base from V and 0 bases from J, leaving 4 bases between. CDR3 length: 15 residues. The germline V gene has CDR1 SGHVS and CDR2 FQNEAQ. DNA of the CDR3: TGTGCCAGCAGCTTAGGAAGCTCTGGGGCCAACGTCCTGACTTTC. Its translation is CASSLGSSGANVLTF.

With respect to this clonotype: A read error is likely, as this CDR3 ends without the conserved phenylalanine or tryptophan. This chain links TRBV19 with TRBJ1-5; 8 bases match TRBD1. The CDR3 runs to 15 residues. CDR1 and CDR2 (germline): LNHDA, SQIVND (reference sequence). V was pared by 2 bases and J by 3 bases, with 3 bases of the junction left unmatched. The CDR3 region is CASSISRGPNQPQHC. The CDR3 DNA follows: TGTGCCAGTAGTATATCCAGGGGGCCCAATCAGCCCCAGCATTGT.